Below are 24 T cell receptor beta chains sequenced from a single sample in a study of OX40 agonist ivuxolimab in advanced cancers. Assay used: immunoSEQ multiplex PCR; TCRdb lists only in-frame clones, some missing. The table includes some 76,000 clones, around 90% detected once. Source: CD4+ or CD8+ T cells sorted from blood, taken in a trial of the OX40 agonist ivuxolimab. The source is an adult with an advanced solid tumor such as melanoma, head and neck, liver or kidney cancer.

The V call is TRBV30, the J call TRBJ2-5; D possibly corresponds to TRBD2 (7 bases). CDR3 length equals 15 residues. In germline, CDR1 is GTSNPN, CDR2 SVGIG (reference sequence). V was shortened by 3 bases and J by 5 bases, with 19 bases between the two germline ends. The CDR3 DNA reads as TGTGCCTGGAGCTATTCTGGGGGGGCATGGGAGACCCAGTACTTC. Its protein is CAWSYSGGAWETQYF.

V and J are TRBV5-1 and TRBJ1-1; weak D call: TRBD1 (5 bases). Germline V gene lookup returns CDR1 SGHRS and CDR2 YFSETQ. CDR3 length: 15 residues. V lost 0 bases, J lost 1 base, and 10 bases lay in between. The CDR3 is CASSLGDVGNTEAFF. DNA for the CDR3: TGCGCCAGCAGCTTGGGGGACGTAGGGAACACTGAAGCTTTCTTT.

The CDR3 reads CASSVAGQGYEQYF. The CDR3 DNA sequence: TGTGCCAGCAGCGTAGCCGGACAGGGGTACGAGCAGTACTTC. The chain couples TRBV9 to TRBJ2-7, with 9 bases aligning to TRBD1. Trimming cost V 0 bases and J 4 bases; bases outside gene matches: 2. The CDR3 runs 14 residues. Germline lookup yields CDR1 SGDLS and CDR2 YYNGEE.

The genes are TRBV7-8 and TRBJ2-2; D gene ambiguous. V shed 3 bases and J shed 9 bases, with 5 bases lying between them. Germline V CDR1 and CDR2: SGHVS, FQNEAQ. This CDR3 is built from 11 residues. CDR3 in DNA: TGTGCCAGCAGCTTCGGACGGGAGCTGTTTTTT. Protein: CASSFGRELFF.

The CDR3 DNA reads as TGTGCCTGGACTTTTTCTAAAACGGGGGCGAATGAGCAGTTCTTC. It yields the protein CAWTFSKTGANEQFF. The chain couples TRBV30 to TRBJ2-1, with D perhaps TRBD1 or TRBD2 (6 bases each). CDR1 and CDR2 from the germline V gene are GTSNPN and SVGIG (reference sequence). This CDR3 spans 15 amino acids. V lost 4 bases and J lost 7, with 20 bases in between.

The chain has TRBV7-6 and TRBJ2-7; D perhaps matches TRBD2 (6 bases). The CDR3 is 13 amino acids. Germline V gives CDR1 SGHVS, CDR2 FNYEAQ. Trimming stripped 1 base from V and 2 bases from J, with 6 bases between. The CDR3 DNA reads TGTGCCAGCAGCTTAGGGACTACCTACGAGCAGTACTTC. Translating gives CASSLGTTYEQYF. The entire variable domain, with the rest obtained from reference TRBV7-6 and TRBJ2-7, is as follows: GAGVSQSPRYKVTKRGQDVALRCDPISGHVSLYWYRQALGQGPEFLTYFNYEAQQDKSGLPNDRFSAERPEGSISTLTIQRTEQRDSAMYRCASSLGTTYEQYFGPGTRLTVT.

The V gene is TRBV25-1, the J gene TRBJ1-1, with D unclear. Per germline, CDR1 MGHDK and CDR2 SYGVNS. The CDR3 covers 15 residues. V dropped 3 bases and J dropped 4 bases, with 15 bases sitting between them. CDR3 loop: CASSDRGRMSTEAFF. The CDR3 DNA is TGTGCCAGCAGTGATAGAGGGCGGATGAGCACTGAAGCTTTCTTT.

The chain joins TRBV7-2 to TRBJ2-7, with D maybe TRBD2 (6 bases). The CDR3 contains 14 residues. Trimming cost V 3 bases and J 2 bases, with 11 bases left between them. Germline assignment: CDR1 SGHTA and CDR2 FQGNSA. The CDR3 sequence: CASSLGGLTYEQYF. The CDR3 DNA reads TGTGCCAGCAGCTTGGGCGGACTAACCTACGAGCAGTACTTC.

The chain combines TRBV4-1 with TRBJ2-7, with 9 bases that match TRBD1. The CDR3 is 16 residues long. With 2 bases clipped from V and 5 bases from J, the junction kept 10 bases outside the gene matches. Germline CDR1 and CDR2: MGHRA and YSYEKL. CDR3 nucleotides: TGCGCCAGCAGCCAATTCCACGGGACAGGGAGGAACGAGCAGTACTTC. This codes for CASSQFHGTGRNEQYF.

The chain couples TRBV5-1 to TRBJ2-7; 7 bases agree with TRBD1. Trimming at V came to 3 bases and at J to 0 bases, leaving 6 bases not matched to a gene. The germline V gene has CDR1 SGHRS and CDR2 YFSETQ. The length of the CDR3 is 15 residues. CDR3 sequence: CASSWYRGGSYEQYF. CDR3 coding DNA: TGCGCCAGCAGCTGGTACAGGGGCGGCTCCTACGAGCAGTACTTC.

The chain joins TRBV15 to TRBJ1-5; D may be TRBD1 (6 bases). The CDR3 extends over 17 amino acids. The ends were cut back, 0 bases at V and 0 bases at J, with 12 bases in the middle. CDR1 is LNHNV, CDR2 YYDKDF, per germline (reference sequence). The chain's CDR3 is CATSRDRGELSNQPQHF. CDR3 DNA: TGTGCCACCAGCAGAGACAGGGGTGAGCTTAGCAATCAGCCCCAGCATTTT.

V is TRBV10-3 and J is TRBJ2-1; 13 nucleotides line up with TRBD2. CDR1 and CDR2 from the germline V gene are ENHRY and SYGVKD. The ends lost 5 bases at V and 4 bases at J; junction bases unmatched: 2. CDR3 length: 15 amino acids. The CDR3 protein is CAISQLAGGYNEQFF. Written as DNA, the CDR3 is TGTGCCATCAGTCAACTAGCGGGGGGGTACAATGAGCAGTTCTTC.

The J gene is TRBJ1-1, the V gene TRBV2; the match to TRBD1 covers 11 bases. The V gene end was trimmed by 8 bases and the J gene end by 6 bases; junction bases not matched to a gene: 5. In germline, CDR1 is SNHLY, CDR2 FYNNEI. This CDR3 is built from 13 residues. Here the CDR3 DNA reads TGTGCCAGCCGGACAGGGGGCAGTGCTGAAGCTTTCTTT. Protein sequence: CASRTGGSAEAFF.

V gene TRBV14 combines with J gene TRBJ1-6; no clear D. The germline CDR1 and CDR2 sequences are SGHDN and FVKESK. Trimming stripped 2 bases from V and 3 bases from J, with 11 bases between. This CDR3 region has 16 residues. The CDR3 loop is CASSQPGDYYNSPLHF. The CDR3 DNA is TGTGCCAGCAGCCAACCCGGAGACTACTATAATTCACCCCTCCACTTT. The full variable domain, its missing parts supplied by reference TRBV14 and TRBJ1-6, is EAGVTQFPSHSVIEKGQTVTLRCDPISGHDNLYWYRRVMGKEIKFLLHFVKESKQDESGMPNNRFLAERTGGTYSTLKVQPAELEDSGVYFCASSQPGDYYNSPLHFGNGTRLTVT.

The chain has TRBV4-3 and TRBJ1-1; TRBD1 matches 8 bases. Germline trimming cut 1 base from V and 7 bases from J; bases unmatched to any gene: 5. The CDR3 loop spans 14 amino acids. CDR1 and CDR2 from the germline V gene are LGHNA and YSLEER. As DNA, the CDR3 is TGCGCCAGCAGCCAAGGACAGGGGACCCTTGAAGCTTTCTTT. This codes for CASSQGQGTLEAFF.

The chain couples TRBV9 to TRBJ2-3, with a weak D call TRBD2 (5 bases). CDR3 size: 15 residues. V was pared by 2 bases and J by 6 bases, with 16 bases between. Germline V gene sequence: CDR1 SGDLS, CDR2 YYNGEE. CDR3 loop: CASSVTLATPDTQYF. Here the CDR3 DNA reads TGTGCCAGCAGCGTTACTCTAGCTACGCCGGATACGCAGTATTTT.

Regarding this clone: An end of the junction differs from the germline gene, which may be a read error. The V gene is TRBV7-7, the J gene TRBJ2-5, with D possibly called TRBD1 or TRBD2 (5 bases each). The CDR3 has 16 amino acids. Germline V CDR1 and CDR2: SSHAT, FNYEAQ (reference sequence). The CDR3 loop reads CASSLYGGEKQETQYF. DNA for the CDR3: TGTGCTAGCAGCTTATATGGGGGAGAGAAACAAGAGACCCAGTACTTC.

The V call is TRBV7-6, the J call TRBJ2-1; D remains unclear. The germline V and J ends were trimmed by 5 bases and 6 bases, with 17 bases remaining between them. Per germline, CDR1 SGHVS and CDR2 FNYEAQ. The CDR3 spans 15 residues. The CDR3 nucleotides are TGTGCCAGCAGCGACCCTAAGACACCAGCCAATGAGCAGTTCTTC. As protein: CASSDPKTPANEQFF. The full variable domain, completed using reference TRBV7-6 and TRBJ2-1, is GAGVSQSPRYKVTKRGQDVALRCDPISGHVSLYWYRQALGQGPEFLTYFNYEAQQDKSGLPNDRFSAERPEGSISTLTIQRTEQRDSAMYRCASSDPKTPANEQFFGPGTRLTVL.

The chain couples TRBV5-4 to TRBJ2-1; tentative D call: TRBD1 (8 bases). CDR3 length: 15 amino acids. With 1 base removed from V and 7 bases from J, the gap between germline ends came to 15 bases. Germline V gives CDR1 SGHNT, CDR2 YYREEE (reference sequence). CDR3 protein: CASSLTGGGWNEQFF. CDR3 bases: TGTGCCAGCAGCTTGACAGGGGGGGGCTGGAATGAGCAGTTCTTC. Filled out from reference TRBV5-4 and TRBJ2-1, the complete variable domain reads ETGVTQSPTHLIKTRGQQVTLRCSSQSGHNTVSWYQQALGQGPQFIFQYYREEENGRGNFPPRFSGLQFPNYSSELNVNALELDDSALYLCASSLTGGGWNEQFFGPGTRLTVL.

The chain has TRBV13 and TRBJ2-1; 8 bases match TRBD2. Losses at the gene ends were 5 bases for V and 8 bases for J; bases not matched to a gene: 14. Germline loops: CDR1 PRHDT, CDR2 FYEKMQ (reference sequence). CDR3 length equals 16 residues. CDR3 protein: CASSPPIGGGWDEQFF. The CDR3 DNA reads TGTGCCAGCAGCCCCCCCATTGGCGGGGGGTGGGATGAGCAGTTCTTC.

In DNA form, the CDR3 reads TGTGCCAGCAGCCAAACCGGGACAGTTCCATACGAGCAGTACTTC. This sequence encodes CASSQTGTVPYEQYF. The V call is TRBV7-2, the J call TRBJ2-7; TRBD1 matches at 7 bases. Germline lookup yields CDR1 SGHTA and CDR2 FQGNSA. The V gene end was trimmed by 5 bases and the J gene end by 4 bases; junction bases not matched to a gene: 11. This CDR3 comprises 15 residues.

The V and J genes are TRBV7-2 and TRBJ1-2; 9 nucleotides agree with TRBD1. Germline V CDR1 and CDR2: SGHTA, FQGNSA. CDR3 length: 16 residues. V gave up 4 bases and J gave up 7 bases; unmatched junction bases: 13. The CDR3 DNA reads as TGTGCCAGCAGCTCCCTCCGTAGACAGGGGGTGGGTGGCTACACCTTC. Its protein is CASSSLRRQGVGGYTF. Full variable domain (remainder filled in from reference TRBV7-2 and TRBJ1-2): GAGVSQSPSNKVTEKGKDVELRCDPISGHTALYWYRQSLGQGLEFLIYFQGNSAPDKSGLPSDRFSAERTGGSVSTLTIQRTQQEDSAVYLCASSSLRRQGVGGYTFGSGTRLTVV.

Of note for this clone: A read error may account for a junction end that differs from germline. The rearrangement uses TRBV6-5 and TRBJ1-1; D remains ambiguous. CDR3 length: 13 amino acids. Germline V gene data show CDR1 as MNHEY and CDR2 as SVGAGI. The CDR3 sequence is CASSDSDNTEAFF. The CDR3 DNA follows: TGTGCCAGCAGTGACTCGGACAACACTGAAGCTTTCTTT.

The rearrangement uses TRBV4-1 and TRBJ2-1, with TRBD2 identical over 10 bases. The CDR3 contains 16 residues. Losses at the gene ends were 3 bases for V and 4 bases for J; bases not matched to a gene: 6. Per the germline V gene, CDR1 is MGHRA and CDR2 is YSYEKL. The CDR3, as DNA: TGCGCCAGCAGCCATCCCGGGACTAGCGTATACAATGAGCAGTTCTTC. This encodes CASSHPGTSVYNEQFF.